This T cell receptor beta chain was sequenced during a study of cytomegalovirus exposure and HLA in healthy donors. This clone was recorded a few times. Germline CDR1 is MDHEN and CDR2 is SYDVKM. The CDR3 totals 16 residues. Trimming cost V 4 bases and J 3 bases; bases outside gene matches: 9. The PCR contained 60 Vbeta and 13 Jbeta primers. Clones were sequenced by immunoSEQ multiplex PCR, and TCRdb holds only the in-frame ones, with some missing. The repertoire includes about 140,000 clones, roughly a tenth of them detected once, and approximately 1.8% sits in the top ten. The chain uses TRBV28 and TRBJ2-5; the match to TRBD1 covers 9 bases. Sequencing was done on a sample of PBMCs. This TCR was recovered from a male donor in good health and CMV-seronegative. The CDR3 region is CASSSSWDREKETQYF. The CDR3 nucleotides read TGTGCCAGCAGTTCATCTTGGGACAGGGAAAAAGAGACCCAGTACTTC.